This TCR beta chain emerged from a study of blood T cell repertoires in COVID-19. Study-wide context: In each case, the material was cDNA or gDNA derived from T cells, B-cell-depleted T cells, or PBMCs.

In the original processing: From reference gene primer amplification, estimates of nucleated cell counts were derived. Here immunoSEQ multiplex PCR was the method, and the copy in TCRdb shows in-frame clones only, minus some. The V and J calls and clone size were taken over from that table, and D and trimming were inferred from the DNA. The sample records about 400,000 clones, roughly 90% being singletons. Those enrolled, adults aged roughly 18 to 89 years, came from under 25 US areas. Cohort placement rested on clinical history that participants reported themselves. The V end lost 1 base, the J end lost 5 bases, and 15 bases lay between the germline ends. Germline loops: CDR1 SGDLS, CDR2 YYNGEE. The CDR3 is 15 amino acids.

Sequenced: PBMCs or T cells enriched from blood (not recorded which). The clonotype originates from a woman aged 25 to 39 with acute COVID-19. This rearrangement joins TRBV9 to TRBJ2-5, with a possible D match to TRBD1 (5 bases). The CDR3 nucleotides read TGTGCCAGCAGCGTAAGTCAGGGTTTAAGGGAGACCCAGTACTTC. Protein product: CASSVSQGLRETQYF.